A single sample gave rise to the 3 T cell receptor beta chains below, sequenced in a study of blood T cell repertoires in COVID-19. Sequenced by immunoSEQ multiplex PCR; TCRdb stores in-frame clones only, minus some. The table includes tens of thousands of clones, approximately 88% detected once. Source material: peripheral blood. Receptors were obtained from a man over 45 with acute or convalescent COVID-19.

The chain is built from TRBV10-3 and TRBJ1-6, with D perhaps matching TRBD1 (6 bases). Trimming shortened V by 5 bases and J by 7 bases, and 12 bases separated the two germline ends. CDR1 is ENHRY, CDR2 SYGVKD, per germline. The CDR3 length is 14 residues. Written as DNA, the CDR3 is TGTGCCATCAGTTCGACAGGAAACAATTCACCCCTCCACTTT. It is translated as CAISSTGNNSPLHF.

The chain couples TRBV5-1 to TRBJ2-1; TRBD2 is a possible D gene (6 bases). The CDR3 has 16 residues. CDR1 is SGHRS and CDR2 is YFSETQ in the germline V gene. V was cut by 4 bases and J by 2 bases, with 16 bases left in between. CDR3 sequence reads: CASSRGLGDPYNEQFF. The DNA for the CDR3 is TGCGCCAGCAGCCGGGGACTTGGGGACCCCTACAATGAGCAGTTCTTC.

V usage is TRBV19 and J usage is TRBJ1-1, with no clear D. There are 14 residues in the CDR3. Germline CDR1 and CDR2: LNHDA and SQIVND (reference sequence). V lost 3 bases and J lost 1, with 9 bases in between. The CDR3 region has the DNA TGTGCCAGTAGTATCGAGGGCAGGAACACTGAAGCTTTCTTT. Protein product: CASSIEGRNTEAFF.